The T cell receptor (beta chain) described here comes from a study of glioma-infiltrating T cells after dendritic cell vaccination. Overall study context: At biweekly intervals, patients got three intradermal dendritic cell vaccine injections.

In the case of this clone: Its antigen is as yet unknown.

Germline lookup yields CDR1 SGHRS and CDR2 YFSETQ. The CDR3 has 15 amino acids. The trim removed 1 base at V and 1 base at J, leaving 4 bases unmatched. Study results and caveats: Patients with more pretreatment TILs had longer time to progression and survival. Higher TCR clonality did not directly relate to longer survival.

TCRdb keeps only in-frame clones here, not all; method: immunoSEQ multiplex PCR. The top ten clones hold approximately 10% of a sample with roughly 51,000 clones, roughly 85% of them seen once. Only patients with spare fresh-frozen tumor and over two years of follow-up were included. This sample comprised blood, obtained before dendritic cell vaccination. The source is a human donor with glioblastoma. V usage is TRBV5-1 and J usage is TRBJ1-1; TRBD1 agrees at 7 bases. The DNA of the CDR3 is TGCGCCAGCAGCTTGATGGCAGGGGGGAACACTGAAGCTTTCTTT. Its protein is CASSLMAGGNTEAFF.